The entry below describes one T cell receptor beta chain. This record belongs to a study of OX40 agonist ivuxolimab in advanced cancers. TCRdb's table, derived via immunoSEQ multiplex PCR, lists solely in-frame clones and lacks some. The sample lists approximately 73,000 clones, around 90% occurring once. V lost 6 bases and J 0 bases, leaving 11 bases between the germline ends. CDR1 and CDR2 from the germline V gene are SGHAT and FQDESV (reference sequence). The CDR3 contains 14 residues. The origin of this receptor is an adult with an advanced solid tumor such as melanoma, head and neck, liver or kidney cancer. The sequencing here drew on CD4+ or CD8+ T cells sorted from blood, taken in a trial of the OX40 agonist ivuxolimab. This chain uses TRBV11-1 with TRBJ1-1; possibly TRBD1 for D (6 bases). The CDR3 loop reads CASRLDSLNTEAFF. The CDR3 DNA is TGTGCCAGCAGATTGGACAGTCTGAACACTGAAGCTTTCTTT.